This T cell receptor beta chain emerged from a study of blood T cell repertoires in COVID-19. Study-wide background: Material from acute and convalescent COVID-19 was sourced from the United States, Italy and Spain. Nucleic acid was either cDNA or gDNA, and it came from T cells, B-cell-depleted T cells, or PBMCs.

Authors' analysis steps: From reference gene primer amplification, estimates of nucleated cell counts were derived. Data came from immunoSEQ multiplex PCR; TCRdb stores just in-frame clones and leaves some out. D and trimming come from the DNA, and the V and J calls and clone size come from that table. This sample has 77,000 or so clones; more than 60% occur once, and the top ten carry over 25%. CDR3 size: 14 residues. CDR1 is SNHLY, CDR2 FYNNEI, per germline. V lost 8 bases and J 4 bases, leaving 17 bases between the germline ends. The sequenced sample consisted of peripheral blood. The clonotype was recovered from an elderly woman with active or convalescent COVID-19. V usage is TRBV2 and J usage is TRBJ1-2; maybe TRBD1 (6 bases). In DNA, the CDR3 is TGTGCCAGCCCCGAGGGGGGGGACGGCTATGGCTACACCTTC. Translation: CASPEGGDGYGYTF.